This T cell receptor beta chain was documented in a study of T and B cells in COVID-19 patients. Whole-study context: Recovered patients mostly had mild to moderate COVID-19 managed as outpatients. Of some 20 active-infection patients, 18 carried comorbidities linked to unfavorable COVID-19 outcome.

This clonotype is deemed medium-sized. What it recognizes is unknown. TRB rearrangements were amplified by multiplex PCR with BIOMED2 TRB-A/B primers. TCRdb reanalysed the multiplex PCR reads using MiXCR and keeps one entry per CDR3 protein. The sample shows some 2,000 distinct CDR3 sequences, about 23% of them seen only once. From blood, about 240-500 ng of genomic DNA served as TRB template. Findings of the study overall: No sequencing was yet done of CD4+, regulatory or CD8+ subsets, or of SARS-CoV-2-responsive or tetramer+ sorted cells.

The CDR3 contains 13 residues. Germline-derived CDR1 and CDR2 are MNHEY and SVGAGI. The ends were cut back, 6 bases at V and 7 bases at J, with 16 bases in the middle. This clonotype was obtained from a human donor with active COVID-19. J is TRBJ2-7 and V is TRBV6-5, with TRBD2 as a possible D gene (6 bases). Source material: blood. The CDR3 DNA is TGTGCCAGCAGAAGGGGCTGGGCGGGGGAGCAGTACTTC. Its translation: CASRRGWAGEQYF.